The rows below give T cell receptor beta chains drawn from one sample of a study of Ad26.COV2.S vaccination and SARS-CoV-2 variants. Assay: immunoSEQ multiplex PCR; the TCRdb copy retains only in-frame clones and omits some. The table lists roughly 380,000 clones, around 87% of them singletons. Sequencing was performed on peripheral blood, taken in a trial of Ad26.COV2.S vaccine versus placebo. Receptors were obtained from a person aged 18-60 years who received the Ad26.COV2.S COVID-19 vaccine or a placebo. CDR3s include the opening cysteine and the closing phenylalanine or tryptophan. A D gene is named only where the DNA matches it firmly. Only some rows state a clone size, as once, few, many or a class for expanded clones.

>TRBV7-2|-|-|TRBJ1-2
CASRQGGYGYTF
TGTGCCAGCAGACAGGGCGGCTATGGCTACACCTTC
>TRBV15|-|-|TRBJ1-1
CATSLGFTEAFF
TGTGCCACCAGTCTGGGGTTCACTGAAGCTTTCTTT
>TRBV12-2|-|-|TRBJ1-1
CASRAKGQGPSGYTEAFF
TGTGCAAGTCGCGCGAAGGGCCAGGGCCCCAGTGGGTACACTGAAGCTTTCTTT
>TRBV5-4|-|TRBD2|TRBJ2-3
CASSPRLAGMTDTQYF
TGTGCCAGCAGCCCCCGGCTAGCGGGGATGACAGATACGCAGTATTTT
>TRBV18|few|TRBD1|TRBJ1-1
CASSPRQGQPEAFF
TGTGCCAGCTCACCTCGACAGGGCCAGCCTGAAGCTTTCTTT
>TRBV4-1|-|-|TRBJ1-1
CASSRGQYTEAFF
TGCGCCAGCAGCCGAGGACAGTACACTGAAGCTTTCTTT
>TRBV6-5|-|TRBD1|TRBJ2-7
CASRAPGQGAYEQYF
TGTGCCAGCAGAGCTCCGGGACAGGGGGCCTACGAGCAGTACTTC
>TRBV7-2|few|TRBD2|TRBJ2-4
CASSLRERGASSKNIQYF
TGTGCCAGCAGCTTAAGAGAGCGGGGGGCTTCTTCCAAAAACATTCAGTACTTC
>TRBV2|-|TRBD1|TRBJ1-1
CASSPGGAMNTEAFF
TGTGCCAGCTCCCCAGGGGGGGCCATGAACACTGAAGCTTTCTTT
>TRBV6-5|few|-|TRBJ1-1
CASSYEQALEAFF
TGTGCCAGCAGTTATGAACAGGCTCTTGAAGCTTTCTTT
>TRBV19|-|-|TRBJ2-2
CASSISQAHANTGELFF
TGTGCCAGTAGTATCAGTCAGGCACACGCGAACACCGGGGAGCTGTTTTTT
>TRBV6-1|-|-|TRBJ1-2
CASSENRVRTHYGYTF
TGTGCCAGCAGTGAGAACAGGGTACGCACGCACTATGGCTACACCTTC
>TRBV5-5|-|-|TRBJ2-7
CASSVAGTAYEQYF
TGTGCCAGCAGCGTGGCGGGGACAGCATACGAGCAGTACTTC
>TRBV6-1|-|-|TRBJ1-2
CASSSRVGYTF
TGTGCCAGCAGTTCCCGGGTCGGCTACACCTTC
>TRBV7-9|-|TRBD1|TRBJ1-1
CASSLQGVNEAFF
TGTGCCAGCAGCTTACAGGGGGTTAATGAAGCTTTCTTT
>TRBV30|few|-|TRBJ1-2
CAWSVYPTYGYTF
TGTGCCTGGAGTGTATACCCAACCTATGGCTACACCTTC
>TRBV9|-|-|TRBJ2-3
CASSAGRDSDTQYF
TGTGCCAGCAGCGCCGGCCGGGACTCCGATACGCAGTATTTT
>TRBV18|-|-|TRBJ2-7
CASSPLPKQREAYEQYF
TGTGCCAGCTCACCCCTACCTAAGCAGAGGGAGGCCTACGAGCAGTACTTC
>TRBV4-3|-|-|TRBJ1-4
CASSQDKGVNEKLFF
TGCGCCAGCAGCCAAGATAAGGGGGTCAATGAAAAACTGTTTTTT
>TRBV13|-|TRBD2|TRBJ2-1
CASSSTSGAHNEQFF
TGTGCCAGCAGCTCCACTAGCGGGGCCCACAATGAGCAGTTCTTC
>TRBV4-1|-|-|TRBJ1-2
CASSQVGNYGYTF
TGCGCCAGCAGCCAAGTGGGTAACTATGGCTACACCTTC
>TRBV19|few|-|TRBJ1-2
CASSHRPTHYTF
TGTGCCAGTAGTCACAGGCCCACTCATTACACCTTC
>TRBV11-2|-|-|TRBJ2-7
CASTPGWGGEQYF
TGTGCCAGCACCCCGGGCTGGGGCGGCGAGCAGTACTTC
>TRBV2|-|TRBD2|TRBJ2-2
CASSELAGGGELFF
TGTGCCAGCAGTGAACTAGCGGGCGGAGGGGAGCTGTTTTTT
>TRBV3-1/TRBV3-2|-|TRBD1|TRBJ2-2
CASSPEGAWGGELFF
TGTGCCAGCAGTCCCGAGGGGGCGTGGGGCGGGGAGCTGTTTTTT
>TRBV7-2|-|-|TRBJ2-2
CASSLAGQATDTGELFF
TGTGCCAGCAGCTTAGCGGGTCAGGCCACTGACACCGGGGAGCTGTTTTTT